This record concerns one TCR beta chain sequence. One end of the junction varies from germline; a read error may be responsible. As handled by the study authors: Estimation of nucleated cell counts was performed using reference gene primer amplification. Using immunoSEQ multiplex PCR, the repertoire was profiled, and TCRdb retains in-frame clones only, with some absent. D and trimming come from the DNA, and the V and J calls and clone size come from that table. Among around 250,000 clones, roughly nine tenths were seen once, and the ten largest hold about 8.8%. This CDR3 comprises 12 residues. Germline CDR1 and CDR2: SGHVS and FQNEAQ. The sample comes from a study of blood T cell repertoires in COVID-19. Study background: The United States, Italy and Spain provided the acute and convalescent COVID-19 samples. Nucleic acid was either cDNA or gDNA, and it came from T cells, B-cell-depleted T cells, or PBMCs.

The sequencing input was peripheral blood. The TCR was taken from a middle-aged man with active or convalescent COVID-19. This chain connects TRBV7-8 to TRBJ2-7; the match to TRBD1 covers 7 bases. CDR3 residues: CASSPNRDSPRF. The CDR3 coding sequence is TGTGCCAGCAGCCCAAACCGGGACAGCCCCCGCTTC.